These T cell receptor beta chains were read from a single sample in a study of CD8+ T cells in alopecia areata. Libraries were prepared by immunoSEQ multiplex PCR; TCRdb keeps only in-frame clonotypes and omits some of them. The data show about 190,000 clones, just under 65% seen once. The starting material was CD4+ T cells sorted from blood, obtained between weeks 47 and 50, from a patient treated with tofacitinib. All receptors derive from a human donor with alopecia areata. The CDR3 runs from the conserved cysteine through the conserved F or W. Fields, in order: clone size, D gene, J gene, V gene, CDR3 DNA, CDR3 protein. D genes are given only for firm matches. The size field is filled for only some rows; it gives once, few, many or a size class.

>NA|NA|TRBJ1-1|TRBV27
TGTGCCAGCAGTTTAAGGGTGGGCACCGCTGAAGCTTTCTTT
CASSLRVGTAEAFF
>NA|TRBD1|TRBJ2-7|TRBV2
TGTGCCAGCCACATCGACAGGGACTACGAGCAGTACTTC
CASHIDRDYEQYF
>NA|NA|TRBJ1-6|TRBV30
TGTGCCTGGAGCGCCAGGGGTAATTCACCCCTCCACTTT
CAWSARGNSPLHF
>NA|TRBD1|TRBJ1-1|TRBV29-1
TGCAGCACAGACAGGGATGAAGCTTTCTTT
CSTDRDEAFF
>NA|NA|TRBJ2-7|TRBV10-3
TGTGCCATCAGTGAGGGCGGCCCCTACGAGCAGTACTTC
CAISEGGPYEQYF
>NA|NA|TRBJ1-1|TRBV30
TGTGCCTGGAGCGTTGCAGGGGTCAACACTGAAGCTTTCTTT
CAWSVAGVNTEAFF
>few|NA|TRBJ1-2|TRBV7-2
TGTGCCAGCAGCTCCCGGGACGGATATGGCTACACCTTC
CASSSRDGYGYTF
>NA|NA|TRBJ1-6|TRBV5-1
TGCGCCAGCAGCTTGGGGGCCCCAACTAGGGAATCACCCCTCCACTTT
CASSLGAPTRESPLHF
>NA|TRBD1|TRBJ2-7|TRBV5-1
TGCGCCAGCAGCTTGGAGAGGACAGGGGACGAGCAGTACTTC
CASSLERTGDEQYF
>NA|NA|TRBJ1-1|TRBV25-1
TGTGCCAGCAGTGAATCAGGCCCGGAGGCTTTCTTT
CASSESGPEAFF